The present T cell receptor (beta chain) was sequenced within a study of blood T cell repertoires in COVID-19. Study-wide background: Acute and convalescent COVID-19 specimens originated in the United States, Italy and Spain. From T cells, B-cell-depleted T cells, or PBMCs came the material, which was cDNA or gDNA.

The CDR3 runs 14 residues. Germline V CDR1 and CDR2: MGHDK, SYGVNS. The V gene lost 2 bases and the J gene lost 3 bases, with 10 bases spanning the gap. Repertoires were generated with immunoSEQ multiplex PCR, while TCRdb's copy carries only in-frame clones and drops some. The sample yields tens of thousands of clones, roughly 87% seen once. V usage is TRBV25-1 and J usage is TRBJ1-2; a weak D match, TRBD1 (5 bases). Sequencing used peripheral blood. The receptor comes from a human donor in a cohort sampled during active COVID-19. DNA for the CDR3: TGTGCCAGCAGTGAACTGACAGAATACTATGGCTACACCTTC. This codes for CASSELTEYYGYTF.